These T cell receptor beta chains were read from a single sample in a study of blood T cell repertoires in COVID-19. Sequenced by immunoSEQ multiplex PCR; TCRdb stores in-frame clones only, minus some. The sample yields approximately 250,000 clones, about 87% seen once. Material: PBMCs or T cells enriched from blood (not recorded which). The receptors originated from a woman between 40 and 50 years old with acute COVID-19. The conserved cysteine and the conserved F or W are not part of the CDR3 here.

>TRBV27|TRBJ2-7
ASSFGQVGYEQY
>TRBV6-1|TRBJ2-7
ASSETGLTEQY
>TRBV24-1|TRBJ1-2
ATSDPGVGYT
>TRBV24-1|TRBJ2-2
ATSGWSGVGTGELF
>TRBV14|TRBJ2-1
ASSQPTSGDYNEQF
>TRBV9|TRBJ1-2
ASSVEGRDTGYT
>TRBV13|TRBJ1-3
ASSLGQGYGNTIY
>TRBV6-5|TRBJ2-5
AVFGPAGTQY
>TRBV12-3/TRBV12-4|TRBJ1-1
ASSLRQALEAF
>TRBV18|TRBJ1-4
ASSPGDGEKLF
>TRBV25-1|TRBJ1-1
ASSEGQKWNTEAF
>TRBV30|TRBJ1-1
AWSPGGRAF
>TRBV19|TRBJ1-2
ASGDRDDYGYT
>TRBV9|TRBJ1-4
ASSERQGLNEKLF
>TRBV10-3|TRBJ2-1
ATGPGLADHDEQF
>TRBV9|TRBJ1-5
ASSVDGDSNQPQH
>TRBV27|TRBJ2-2
ASRPGTAGSGELF
>TRBV24-1|TRBJ1-3
ATSEPPGQGADGNTIY
>TRBV4-3|TRBJ1-4
ASSQDRTGGGEKLF
>TRBV19|TRBJ1-2
ASSNWQNYGYT
>TRBV2|TRBJ2-1
ASKLAGVIFEQF
>TRBV29-1|TRBJ2-1
SVRTSGSYEQF
>TRBV5-4|TRBJ2-3
ASSFLLGEQY
>TRBV5-1|TRBJ2-6
ASSSELGLAGSGANVLT
>TRBV14|TRBJ2-1
ASSQVPTSGYYNEQF
>TRBV15|TRBJ1-6
ATSRDRQGALH
>TRBV29-1|TRBJ1-6
SARDRENSPLH
>TRBV10-1|TRBJ2-5
ASSSTGAQETQY
>TRBV19|TRBJ2-1
ASSREGSFYNEQF
>TRBV7-8|TRBJ1-1
ASSPSTGFSTLGAF
>TRBV27|TRBJ1-4
ASSFYTNEKLF
>TRBV21-1|TRBJ2-3
ASSKGLAQRTDTQY
>TRBV7-9|TRBJ2-5
ASSLGLPLSAETQY
>TRBV3-1/TRBV3-2|TRBJ1-2
ASSQTRQEGYT
>TRBV30|TRBJ1-2
AWSGAHGYT
>TRBV27|TRBJ2-2
ASSPFGFVGGPTGELF
>TRBV30|TRBJ1-2
AWSLSYGYT
>TRBV14|TRBJ1-1
ASSQDGQGGTEAF
>TRBV18|TRBJ1-5
ASSPPEATEGSLAQH
>TRBV29-1|TRBJ1-1
SGQYDTEAF
>TRBV9|TRBJ2-2
ASSVAPQKNTGELF
>TRBV2|TRBJ1-2
AIVPGQHYGYT